The source of this T cell receptor beta chain is a study of spatial heterogeneity in lung cancer. This clonotype was found many times. This CDR3 region has 14 residues. V dropped 0 bases and J dropped 3 bases, with 9 bases sitting between them. CDR1 is LGHNA, CDR2 YNFKEQ, per germline. TCRdb passed the 5' RACE reads through MiXCR, listing each CDR3 protein once. The data contain about 15,000 distinct CDR3 sequences, about 7.9% of them seen just once; the ten biggest clones take up approximately 36%. The time point here: sample taken at primary tumor resection. The study sequenced unsorted whole RNA from tumor, nontumor lung or frozen PBMC. 72 TRACERx patients with early, untreated non-small cell lung cancer donated samples.

The clonotype was recovered from a female donor with early-stage non-small cell lung cancer. The sample in question was PBMCs, obtained at surgery. The J gene is TRBJ2-7, the V gene TRBV4-2, with no clear D. CDR3 sequence reads: CASSQDLDFYEQYF. The DNA of the CDR3 is TGTGCCAGCAGCCAAGATTTGGATTTCTACGAGCAGTACTTC.